In this sample, the clone carrying this TCR beta chain turned up a few times. The CDR3 has 15 amino acids. Germline lookup yields CDR1 SGHNT and CDR2 YYREEE (reference sequence). V lost 0 bases and J lost 4, with 13 bases in between. The sample comes from a study of blood T cell repertoires in COVID-19. Using immunoSEQ multiplex PCR, the repertoire was profiled, and TCRdb retains in-frame clones only, with some absent. This sample has about 190,000 clones; just under 80% occur once, and the top ten carry 2.5% to 3.5%. Specimen: peripheral blood. The receptor was isolated from an elderly woman with active or convalescent COVID-19. This chain joins TRBV5-4 and TRBJ1-2, with D possibly being TRBD1 (5 bases). CDR3 protein: CASSLEQGIPYGYTF. DNA of the CDR3: TGTGCCAGCAGCTTGGAGCAGGGTATCCCCTATGGCTACACCTTC.